The T cell receptor beta chain under discussion was sequenced for a study of T cell responses to AZD1222 COVID-19 vaccine. The study's findings and limits: A mostly white British donor set with more females was recruited, and clonal diversity was possibly underestimated.

TCRdb's table, derived via immunoSEQ multiplex PCR, lists solely in-frame clones and lacks some. The data hold about 120,000 clones, with roughly 87% observed a single time. The CDR3 spans 13 residues. Trimming removed 0 bases at V and 4 bases at J, with 9 bases between. Germline V gene sequence: CDR1 SQVTM, CDR2 ANQGSEA. Worth noting for this clone: Antigen unknown.

Source: peripheral blood, taken 28 days after the second AZD1222 dose. This TCR came from an adult who received the AZD1222 COVID-19 vaccine. This rearrangement joins TRBV29-1 to TRBJ1-1; D gene unclear. The DNA of the CDR3 is TGCAGCGTTGAAGAATGGGGTGGCACTGAAGCTTTCTTT. Its translation: CSVEEWGGTEAFF.